The rows below give T cell receptor beta chains drawn from one sample of a study of cytomegalovirus exposure and HLA in healthy donors. TCRdb's copy holds only in-frame clones and misses some; the assay was immunoSEQ multiplex PCR. The sample lists a few hundred thousand clones; about 74% were seen once. Input material: PBMCs. The receptors here all came from a woman between 25 and 40 years old in good health and CMV-seronegative. Both conserved end residues are part of each CDR3. A D gene is named only where the DNA matches it firmly. Some rows mark clone size as missing; the rest say once, few, many or name a class of expanded clone.

D gene,V gene,J gene,clone size,CDR3 DNA,CDR3 protein
NA,TRBV18,TRBJ1-1,NA,TGTGCCAGCTCCCCTTCGAACACTGAAGCTTTCTTT,CASSPSNTEAFF
NA,TRBV5-1,TRBJ2-3,NA,TGCGCCAGCAGCAACGGGACATCTATGGCAGATACGCAGTATTTT,CASSNGTSMADTQYF
NA,TRBV18,TRBJ1-5,NA,TGTGCCAGCTCACCAGTCGGGGGATTTCGTAATCAGCCCCAGCATTTT,CASSPVGGFRNQPQHF
TRBD2,TRBV27,TRBJ2-1,NA,TGTGCCAGCACTCGAGGGCGGGGGACTAGCGGGAGTATCCACAATGAGCAGTTCTTC,CASTRGRGTSGSIHNEQFF
TRBD2,TRBV9,TRBJ2-1,NA,TGTGCCAGCAGCGTAGAAGTAGCGGGGGTTTTGAATGAGCAGTTCTTC,CASSVEVAGVLNEQFF
NA,TRBV6-1,TRBJ1-1,NA,TGTGCCAGCAGTGAAGCAGGCCGGGAATTTGGGTCGAACACTGAAGCTTTCTTT,CASSEAGREFGSNTEAFF
TRBD2,TRBV5-6,TRBJ2-7,few,TGTGCCAGCAGTCCCCGGATTAGCGGGGACGAGCAGTACTTC,CASSPRISGDEQYF
TRBD2,TRBV25-1,TRBJ2-5,NA,TGTGCCAGCAGTGTACCTAGCGGGAGGGAGACCCAGTACTTC,CASSVPSGRETQYF
NA,TRBV29-1,TRBJ2-1,NA,TGCAGCGGGGAGCGGATATCCTACAATGAGCAGTTCTTC,CSGERISYNEQFF
NA,TRBV18,TRBJ2-1,NA,TGTGCCAGCTCACCGGGCTTGATGAGCGAGCAGTTCTTC,CASSPGLMSEQFF
TRBD1,TRBV5-1,TRBJ1-2,NA,TGCGCCAGCAGCTCACGATTGACAGGGGAGTCCTATGGCTACACCTTC,CASSSRLTGESYGYTF
NA,TRBV13,TRBJ1-6,once,TGTGCCAGCACCTTATGGAGCTATAATTCACCCCTCCACTTT,CASTLWSYNSPLHF
NA,TRBV30,TRBJ1-2,NA,TGTGCCTGGAGTTCCCAGGGTCGTTTTGGCTACACCTTC,CAWSSQGRFGYTF
NA,TRBV2,TRBJ1-3,NA,TGTGCCAGCAGGGGAGCCCCACCACTCAGCTCTGGAAACACCATATATTTT,CASRGAPPLSSGNTIYF
NA,TRBV5-1,TRBJ1-6,NA,TGCGCCAGCAGCTGGCCGAGCGTTTGGTCCTATAATTCACCCCTCCACTTT,CASSWPSVWSYNSPLHF
NA,TRBV15,TRBJ2-6,NA,TGTGCCACCGCACACCCCGCCAGGGGCTTAGGGGGGGCCAACGTCCTGACTTTC,CATAHPARGLGGANVLTF
NA,TRBV5-1,TRBJ1-1,NA,TGCGCCAGCAGCTTGGGACAGGTGATGAACACTGAAGCTTTCTTT,CASSLGQVMNTEAFF
NA,TRBV11-1,TRBJ2-1,few,TGTGCCAGCAGGGACAGAGACTACAATGAGCAGTTCTTC,CASRDRDYNEQFF
TRBD2,TRBV19,TRBJ2-4,NA,TGTGTCAGTACACCCAGAGCGGGAGGGCCTGCCAAAAACATTCAGTACTTC,CVSTPRAGGPAKNIQYF
TRBD1,TRBV18,TRBJ1-1,NA,TGTGCCAGCTCACCGGGACAGGAAATGAACACTGAAGCTTTCTTT,CASSPGQEMNTEAFF
NA,TRBV18,TRBJ2-7,NA,TGTGCCAGCTCGCCGCCGGGAAAGGACGAGCAGTACTTC,CASSPPGKDEQYF
TRBD1,TRBV5-3,TRBJ1-1,NA,TGTGCCAGCAGTCGGGACAGGGACACTGAAGCTTTCTTT,CASSRDRDTEAFF
NA,TRBV18,TRBJ2-5,NA,TGTGCCAGCTCACCAGGGGCAGACCAAGAGACCCAGTACTTC,CASSPGADQETQYF
NA,TRBV30,TRBJ1-3,NA,TGTGCCTGGAGGGGACTTTCTGGAAACACCATATATTTT,CAWRGLSGNTIYF